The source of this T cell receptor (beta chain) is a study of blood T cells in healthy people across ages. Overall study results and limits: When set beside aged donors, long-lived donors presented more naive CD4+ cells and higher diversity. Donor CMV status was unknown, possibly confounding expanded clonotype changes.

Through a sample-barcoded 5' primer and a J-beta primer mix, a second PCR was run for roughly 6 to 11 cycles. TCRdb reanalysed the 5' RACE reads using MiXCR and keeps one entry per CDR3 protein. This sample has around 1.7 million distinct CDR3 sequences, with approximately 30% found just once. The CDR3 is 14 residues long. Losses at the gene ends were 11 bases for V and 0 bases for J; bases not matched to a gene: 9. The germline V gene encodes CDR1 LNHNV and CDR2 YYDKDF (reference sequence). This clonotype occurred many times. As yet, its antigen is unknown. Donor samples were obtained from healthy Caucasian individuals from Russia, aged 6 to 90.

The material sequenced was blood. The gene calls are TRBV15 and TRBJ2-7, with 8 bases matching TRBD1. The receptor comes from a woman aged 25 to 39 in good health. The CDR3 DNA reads TGTGCCCCGGAATACAGGGGGAGCTCCTACGAGCAGTACTTC. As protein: CAPEYRGSSYEQYF. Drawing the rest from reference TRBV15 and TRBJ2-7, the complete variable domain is DAMVIQNPRYQVTQFGKPVTLSCSQTLNHNVMYWYQQKSSQAPKLLFHYYDKDFNNEADTPDNFQSRRPNTSFCFLDIRSPGLGDTAMYLCAPEYRGSSYEQYFGPGTRLTVT.